This T cell receptor beta chain was captured by sequencing in a study of T cell repertoires in aging, cancer and after chemotherapy (dated by TCRdb to about 2019). Study-wide context: Donors spanned six age groups from 30 or younger to 70 or older, with at least three individuals per group. In total, the full dataset held 8.5 million to 9.5 million TCR reads. The study profiled peripheral blood TCR beta repertoires from healthy donors and cancer patients to examine immunoaging and T cell reconstitution after chemotherapy. Alongside around 97 healthy donors serving as a reference group, the cohort included 200 to 250 cancer patients, of whom about 94 had hematological cancers and 124 had solid cancers. In the solid tumor group, paired pre- and post-chemotherapy samples were obtained from brain tumor (glioblastoma) patients receiving temozolomide-based therapy.

The paper as a whole reports these results and caveats: Compared with age-matched healthy donors, untreated patients with either hematological or solid cancers had significantly lower TCR diversity in the blood along with higher clonality. In healthy donors, the decline in TCR diversity with age was mainly explained by loss of richness, whereas in cancer patients loss of evenness was also found to contribute. The authors noted that the repertoire data do not allow conclusions about immunological memory after chemotherapy. In both cancer cohorts, the median generation probability rose over the chemotherapy interval, which suggests that the repertoire was reconstituted through rebound thymic output.

In regard to this clonotype: Its antigen is currently not known. Base-call qualities are not available, and no considerably larger clone is one nucleotide away.

CDR1 SGHDT and CDR2 YYEEEE were looked up in the germline V gene. From the cysteine up to the phenylalanine, the CDR3 has a length of 15 residues. Only CDR3 DNA is held: 45 bases, read in frame from base 1. V and J lose 4 bases and 6 bases, and a span of 16 bases separates them. TCR beta rearrangements were amplified from genomic DNA extracted from peripheral blood rather than from sorted cells or RNA. Multiplex touch-down PCR with a mixed TRB-A/B primer pool was used to amplify rearranged TRB sequences covering the V, D and J segments. Illumina adapters and sample indices were attached to the amplicons in two consecutive PCR reactions using Phusion HS II polymerase. Amplicons were gel-purified with the NucleoSpin Gel and PCR Clean-up kit, then checked with Qubit and an Agilent 2100 Bioanalyzer. Sequencing of libraries was carried out on an Illumina MiSeq in 600-cycle, single-indexed, paired-end runs. The study's own analysis went as follows. MiXCR versions 2.12 and 3.0.5 were used to process TRB sequences. Each unique CDR3 nucleotide sequence counted as one clone, and only productive sequences with at least two reads were retained. Shannon diversity, evenness, clonality (one minus evenness), and alpha-parameterized diversity profiles from alpha 0 to 5 were included as repertoire metrics. The IGoR algorithm was used to calculate generation probabilities of clones in the paired pre- and post-chemotherapy samples. TCRdb itself trimmed the public reads at Q25 with fastp, ran MiXCR and retained productive beta chains. Rows are unified per CDR3 protein, each entry keeping the most common DNA and genes. These V and J calls originate from TCRdb's pipeline instead of the authors' own analysis. Recorded for this sample are about a thousand distinct CDR3 sequences; 20% to 30% of them occurred a single time. 25% to 35% of the sample is held by the ten biggest clonotypes.

The sequence is built from TRBV5-6 and TRBJ1-4; matching of 5 bases hints at TRBD1 as the D gene. The origin of this receptor is a human donor with a solid tumor. The source material was blood. In nucleotide form, the sequence is TGTGCCAGCAGCCCCTCAGGGTATTTCGATGAAAAACTGTTTTTT. Protein translation: CASSPSGYFDEKLFF.